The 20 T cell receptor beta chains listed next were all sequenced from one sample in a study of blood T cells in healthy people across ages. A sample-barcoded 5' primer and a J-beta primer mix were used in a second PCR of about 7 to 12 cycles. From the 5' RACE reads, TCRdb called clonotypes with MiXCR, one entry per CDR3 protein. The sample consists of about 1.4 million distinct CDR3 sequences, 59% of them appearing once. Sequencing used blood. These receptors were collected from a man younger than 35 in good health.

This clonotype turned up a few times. CDR3 loop: CASSQNGDTGELFF. The CDR3 bases are TGTGCCAGCAGCCAGAATGGGGACACCGGGGAGCTGTTTTTT. The gene calls are TRBV4-2 and TRBJ2-2, with no clear D. This CDR3 contains 14 residues. V was cut by 3 bases and J by 3 bases, with 8 bases left in between. Germline CDR1 LGHNA, CDR2 YNFKEQ.

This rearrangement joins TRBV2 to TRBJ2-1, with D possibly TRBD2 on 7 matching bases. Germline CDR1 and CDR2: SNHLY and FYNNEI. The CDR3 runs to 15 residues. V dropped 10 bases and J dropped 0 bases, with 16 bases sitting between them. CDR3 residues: CAILGGTTSYNEQFF. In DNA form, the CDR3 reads TGTGCCATTTTAGGGGGGACTACCTCCTACAATGAGCAGTTCTTC.

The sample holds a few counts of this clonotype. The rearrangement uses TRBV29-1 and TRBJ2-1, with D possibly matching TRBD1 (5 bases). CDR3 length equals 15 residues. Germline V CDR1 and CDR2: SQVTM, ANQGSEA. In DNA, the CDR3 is TGCAGTATAACGCTGGGGCGGACCCACTACAATGAGCAGTTCTTC. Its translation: CSITLGRTHYNEQFF.

In nucleotides, the CDR3 is TGCGCCAGCAGCCCGCAGTCTCGGCATACGCAGTATTTT. Translated: CASSPQSRHTQYF. The gene calls are TRBV4-1 and TRBJ2-3, with D hard to call. The CDR3 loop spans 13 amino acids. V gave up 4 bases and J gave up 7 bases, with 12 bases separating them. The V gene's germline CDR1 is MGHRA and CDR2 YSYEKL.

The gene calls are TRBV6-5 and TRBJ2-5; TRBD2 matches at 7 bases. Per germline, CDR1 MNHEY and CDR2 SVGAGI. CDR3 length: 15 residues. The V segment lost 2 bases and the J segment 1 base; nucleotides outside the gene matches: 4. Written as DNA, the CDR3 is TGTGCCAGCAGTTACGGGAGGGACTCCCAAGAGACCCAGTACTTC. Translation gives CASSYGRDSQETQYF.

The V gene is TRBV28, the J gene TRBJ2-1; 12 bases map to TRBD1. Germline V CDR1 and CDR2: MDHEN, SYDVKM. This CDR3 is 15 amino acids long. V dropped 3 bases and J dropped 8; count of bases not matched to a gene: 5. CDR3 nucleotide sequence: TGTGCCAGCAGTTTCCGGGACAGGGGGCGAGATGAGCAGTTCTTC. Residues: CASSFRDRGRDEQFF.

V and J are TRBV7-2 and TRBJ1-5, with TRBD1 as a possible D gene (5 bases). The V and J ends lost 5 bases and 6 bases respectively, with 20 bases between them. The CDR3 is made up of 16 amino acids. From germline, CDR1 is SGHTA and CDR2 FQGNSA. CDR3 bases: TGTGCCAGCAGCCCCAGACCGACCGGGCAGGGTCAGCCCCAGCATTTT. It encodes CASSPRPTGQGQPQHF.

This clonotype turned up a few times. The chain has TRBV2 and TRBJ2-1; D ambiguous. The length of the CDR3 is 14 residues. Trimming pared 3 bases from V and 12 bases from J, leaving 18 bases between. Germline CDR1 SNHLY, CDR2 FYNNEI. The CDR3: CASSEERKGTPQFF. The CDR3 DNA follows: TGTGCCAGCAGTGAGGAAAGGAAGGGAACTCCGCAGTTCTTC.

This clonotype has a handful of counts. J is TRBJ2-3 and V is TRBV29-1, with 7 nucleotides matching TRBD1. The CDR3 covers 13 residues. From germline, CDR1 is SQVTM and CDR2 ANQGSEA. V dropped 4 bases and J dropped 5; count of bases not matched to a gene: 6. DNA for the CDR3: TGCAGCGTTGTCTGGACAGGAGGAGATACGCAGTATTTT. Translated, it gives CSVVWTGGDTQYF.

CDR3 DNA sequence: TGTGCCATCAAGGGACAGGTGGATAATGAGCAGTTCTTC. It specifies CAIKGQVDNEQFF. V is TRBV10-3 and J is TRBJ2-1, with 8 bases identical to TRBD1. Looked up from germline, CDR1 is ENHRY and CDR2 is SYGVKD. The CDR3 extends over 13 amino acids. V was pared by 7 bases and J by 7 bases, with 6 bases of the junction left unmatched.

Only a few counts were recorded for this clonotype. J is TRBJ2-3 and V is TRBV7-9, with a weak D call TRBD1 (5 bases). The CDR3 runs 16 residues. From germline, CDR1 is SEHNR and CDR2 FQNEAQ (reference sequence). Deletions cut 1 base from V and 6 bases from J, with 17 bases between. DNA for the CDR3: TGTGCCAGCAGCTTAGGGGGCTCAAAAGCATTGGATACGCAGTATTTT. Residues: CASSLGGSKALDTQYF.

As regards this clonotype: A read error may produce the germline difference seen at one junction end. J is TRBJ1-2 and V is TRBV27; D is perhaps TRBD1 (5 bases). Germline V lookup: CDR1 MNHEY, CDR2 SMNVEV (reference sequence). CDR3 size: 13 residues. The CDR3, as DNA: TGTGCCAGCAGTGTATCAGGGACGCTTGGCTACACCTTC. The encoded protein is CASSVSGTLGYTF.

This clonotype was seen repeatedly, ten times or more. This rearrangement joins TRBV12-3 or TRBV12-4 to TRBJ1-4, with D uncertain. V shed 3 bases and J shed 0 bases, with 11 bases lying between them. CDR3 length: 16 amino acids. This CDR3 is CASSLGQPATNEKLFF. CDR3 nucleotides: TGTGCCAGCAGTTTGGGTCAGCCCGCAACTAATGAAAAACTGTTTTTT.

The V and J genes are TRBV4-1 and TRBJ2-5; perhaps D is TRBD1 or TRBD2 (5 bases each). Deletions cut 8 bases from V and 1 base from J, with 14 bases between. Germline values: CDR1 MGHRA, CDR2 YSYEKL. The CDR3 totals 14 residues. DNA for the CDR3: TGCGCCAGCGGGGGTGCGGACCTCCAAGAGACCCAGTACTTC. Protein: CASGGADLQETQYF.

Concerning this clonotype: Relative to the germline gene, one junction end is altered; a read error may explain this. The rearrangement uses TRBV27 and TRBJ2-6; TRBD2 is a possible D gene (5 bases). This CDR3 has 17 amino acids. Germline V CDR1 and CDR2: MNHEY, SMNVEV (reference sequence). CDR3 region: CVSSPYGLNSGANVLTF. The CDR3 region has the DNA TGTGTCAGCAGTCCCTATGGACTCAACTCTGGGGCCAACGTCCTGACTTTC.

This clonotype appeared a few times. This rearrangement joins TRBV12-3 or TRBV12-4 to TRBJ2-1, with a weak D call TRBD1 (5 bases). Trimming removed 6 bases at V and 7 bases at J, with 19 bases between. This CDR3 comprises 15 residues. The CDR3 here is CASSPGVGPWNEQFF. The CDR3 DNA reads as TGTGCCAGCAGCCCCGGAGTGGGGCCCTGGAATGAGCAGTTCTTC.

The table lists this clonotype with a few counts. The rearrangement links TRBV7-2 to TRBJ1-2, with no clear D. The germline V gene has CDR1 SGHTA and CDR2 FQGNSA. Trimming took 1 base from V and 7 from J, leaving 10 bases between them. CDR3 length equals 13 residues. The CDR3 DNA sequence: TGTGCCAGCAGCTTAGGGCTTTCGGCTGGCTACACCTTC. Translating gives CASSLGLSAGYTF.

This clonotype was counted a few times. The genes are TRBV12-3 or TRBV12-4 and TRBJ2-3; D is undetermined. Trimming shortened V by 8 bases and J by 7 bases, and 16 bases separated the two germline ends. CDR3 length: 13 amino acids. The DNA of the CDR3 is TGTGCCAGCCGGTCCTCCCTTCCGCATACGCAGTATTTT. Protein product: CASRSSLPHTQYF.

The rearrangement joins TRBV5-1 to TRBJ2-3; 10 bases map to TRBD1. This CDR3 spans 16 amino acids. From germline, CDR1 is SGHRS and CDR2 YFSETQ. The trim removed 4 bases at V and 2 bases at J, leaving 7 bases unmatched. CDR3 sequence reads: CASSVWTGGDTDTQYF. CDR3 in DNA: TGCGCCAGCAGCGTCTGGACAGGGGGAGACACAGATACGCAGTATTTT.

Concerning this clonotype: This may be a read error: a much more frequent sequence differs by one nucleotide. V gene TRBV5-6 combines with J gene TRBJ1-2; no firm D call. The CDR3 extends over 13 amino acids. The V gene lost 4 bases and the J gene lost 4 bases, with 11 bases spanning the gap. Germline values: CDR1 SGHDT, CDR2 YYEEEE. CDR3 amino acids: CASSVGRAYGYTF. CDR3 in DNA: TGTGCCAGCAGCGTCGGCAGAGCCTATGGCTACACCTTC.